This T cell receptor beta chain was recovered during a study of blood T cell repertoires in COVID-19. Across the study: T cells, B-cell-depleted T cells, or PBMCs provided the cDNA or gDNA that served as material.

Under the authors' procedure: Amplified reference gene primers provided the basis for estimating nucleated cell counts. This table comes from immunoSEQ multiplex PCR, and its TCRdb copy is limited to in-frame clones, with some not included. D and trimming come from the DNA, and the V and J calls and clone size come from that table. The sample lists approximately 350,000 clones; approximately 89% were seen once. The ends were cut back, 5 bases at V and 5 bases at J, with 6 bases in the middle. CDR3 size: 11 residues. The germline V gene encodes CDR1 SGHTA and CDR2 FQGNSA. Sequenced material: peripheral blood. The TCR sequence derives from a woman younger than 30 who had recovered from COVID-19. The chain has TRBV7-2 and TRBJ2-5; D is uncertain. The CDR3 sequence: CASSEQETQYF. The CDR3, as DNA: TGTGCCAGCAGCGAACAGGAGACCCAGTACTTC.